These 21 T cell receptor beta chains were sequenced from one sample in a study of T cells in Graves' hyperthyroidism and ophthalmopathy. RNA transcripts were the template for amplifying TCR beta CDR3 regions. RT-PCR in the first round (using the HTBI primer set) targeted the TCR CDR3. TCRdb reprocessed the multiplex PCR reads with MiXCR, giving one entry per CDR3 protein. The data hold over 500,000 distinct CDR3 sequences, with 17% observed a single time. Sample: blood. The receptor set was obtained from a woman aged 18-30 years with Graves' ophthalmopathy.

This clonotype occurred many times. The chain is built from TRBV12-3 or TRBV12-4 and TRBJ1-1; weak D call: TRBD1 (5 bases). Trimming cost V 6 bases and J 6 bases, with 23 bases left between them. CDR3 length: 16 residues. The CDR3 DNA sequence: TGTGCCAGCAGCCCCGTGCCGGGACGCCCGAGCTCTGAAGCTTTCTTT. Its translation: CASSPVPGRPSSEAFF.

This clonotype was recorded at least ten times. The chain is built from TRBV20-1 and TRBJ1-5; D is possibly TRBD1 (6 bases). The V end lost 0 bases, the J end lost 7 bases, and 13 bases lay between the germline ends. CDR1 and CDR2 from the germline V gene are DFQATT and SNEGSKA (reference sequence). This CDR3 spans 14 amino acids. CDR3 nucleotides: TGCAGTGCTAGAGACCCGAGGAGGGGGCAGCCCCAGCATTTT. This translates into CSARDPRRGQPQHF.

This clonotype was recorded many times. The gene calls are TRBV7-2 and TRBJ2-3; 8 bases fit TRBD2. The CDR3 has 14 amino acids. Germline CDR1 SGHTA, CDR2 FQGNSA. V lost 3 bases to trimming and J lost 5 bases; unmatched junction nucleotides: 4. The CDR3 spells CASSLTSAKDTQYF. CDR3 nucleotide sequence: TGTGCCAGCAGCTTGACTAGCGCGAAAGATACGCAGTATTTT.

This clonotype was seen repeatedly, ten times or more. As DNA, the CDR3 is TGCAGTGCGCCGGGGGCCGCAGGGGGAAACGAGCAGTACTTC. It encodes CSAPGAAGGNEQYF. The V gene is TRBV20-1, the J gene TRBJ2-7, with D possibly matching TRBD1 (7 bases). V gave up 6 bases and J gave up 5 bases, with 20 bases separating them. This CDR3 contains 14 residues. Germline CDR1 reads DFQATT; CDR2 reads SNEGSKA (reference sequence).

The table lists this clonotype with many counts. The CDR3 protein is CSARDRDRGGQPQHF. As DNA, the CDR3 is TGCAGTGCTAGAGACCGGGACAGGGGAGGTCAGCCCCAGCATTTT. The rearrangement uses TRBV20-1 and TRBJ1-5; 10 bases fit TRBD1. Germline CDR1 is DFQATT and CDR2 is SNEGSKA (reference sequence). The CDR3 loop spans 15 amino acids. Unmatched junction bases numbered 5, after V lost 0 bases and J lost 6 bases.

This clonotype was recorded at least ten times. CDR3 nucleotides: TGTGCCTTATACCGGGACAGGGATAATCAGCCCCAGCATTTT. Translated, it gives CALYRDRDNQPQHF. The chain couples TRBV30 to TRBJ1-5, with TRBD1 matching over 9 bases. Germline CDR1 and CDR2: GTSNPN and SVGIG (reference sequence). This CDR3 comprises 14 residues. With V trimmed by 7 bases and J by 4 bases, 8 bases remained unmatched.

This clonotype was picked up many times. The chain carries TRBV30 and TRBJ2-7; 13 bases align to TRBD2. Germline V CDR1 and CDR2: GTSNPN, SVGIG (reference sequence). This CDR3 is built from 14 residues. With V trimmed by 5 bases and J by 5 bases, 6 bases remained unmatched. In DNA, the CDR3 is TGTGCCTGGGGGGGACTAGCGGGAAACAACGAGCAGTACTTC. Amino acids: CAWGGLAGNNEQYF.

This clonotype was counted a few times. The rearrangement links TRBV6-1 to TRBJ2-7; D is ambiguous. Trimming pared 2 bases from V and 2 bases from J, leaving 7 bases between. Germline V gene data show CDR1 as MNHNS and CDR2 as SASEGT. This CDR3 is 13 amino acids long. CDR3 sequence: CASSEYVTYEQYF. CDR3 nucleotide sequence: TGTGCCAGCAGTGAATATGTCACCTACGAGCAGTACTTC.

In this sample, this clonotype turned up many times. J is TRBJ2-5 and V is TRBV19, with D perhaps matching TRBD1 (6 bases). Trimming pared 4 bases from V and 1 base from J, leaving 10 bases between. CDR3 size: 14 residues. Germline lookup yields CDR1 LNHDA and CDR2 SQIVND (reference sequence). Written as DNA, the CDR3 is TGTGCCAGTAGTACGCAGGGGACCCAAGAGACCCAGTACTTC. Protein product: CASSTQGTQETQYF.

In its sample, this clonotype was seen a few times. Here the CDR3 reads CASRESSDSTLYEQYF. DNA of the CDR3: TGTGCCAGCAGAGAGAGTTCGGACAGCACTTTATACGAGCAGTACTTC. The gene calls are TRBV28 and TRBJ2-7; maybe TRBD1 (6 bases). Looked up from germline, CDR1 is MDHEN and CDR2 is SYDVKM. This CDR3 contains 16 residues. V lost 6 bases, J lost 4 bases, and 22 bases lay in between.

The sample holds a few counts of this clonotype. The J gene is TRBJ2-7, the V gene TRBV27; weak D call: TRBD2 (5 bases). The CDR3 covers 14 residues. V lost 5 bases and J lost 3, with 14 bases in between. CDR1 is MNHEY and CDR2 is SMNVEV in the germline V gene (reference sequence). The chain's CDR3 is CASSPLAPYYEQYF. The DNA for the CDR3 is TGTGCCAGCAGTCCTCTAGCCCCTTACTACGAGCAGTACTTC.

The sample holds a few counts of this clonotype. The genes are TRBV28 and TRBJ1-6; TRBD1 is a possible D gene (6 bases). In germline, CDR1 is MDHEN, CDR2 SYDVKM. This CDR3 is 13 amino acids long. The V and J ends lost 7 bases and 7 bases respectively, with 11 bases between them. The CDR3 here is CASIDRSNSPLHF. The CDR3 nucleotides are TGTGCCAGCATCGACAGGTCGAATTCACCCCTCCACTTT.

This clonotype was detected only a few times. CDR3 DNA: TGTGCCAGCAGCGCAGAGACAGGGGAACAGTTCTTC. Protein: CASSAETGEQFF. The chain uses TRBV9 and TRBJ2-1; TRBD1 aligns across 8 bases. J was trimmed by 13 bases and V by 3 bases; bases with no gene match: 6. Germline-derived CDR1 and CDR2 are SGDLS and YYNGEE. The CDR3 runs 12 residues.

This clonotype was seen more than once but under ten times. The chain couples TRBV6-2 or TRBV6-3 to TRBJ2-7, with 9 bases lining up with TRBD2. The J segment lost 6 bases and the V segment lost 0 bases, leaving 9 bases of the junction unmatched. CDR3 length: 16 residues. Germline loops: CDR1 MNHEY, CDR2 SVGEGT. The CDR3 DNA follows: TGTGCCAGCAGTTACTCGCTTTCTAGCGGGAAGGCCGAGCAGTACTTC. This encodes CASSYSLSSGKAEQYF.

The chain is built from TRBV10-3 and TRBJ1-6; D is undetermined. CDR1 is ENHRY and CDR2 is SYGVKD in the germline V gene. Trimming removed 3 bases at V and 4 bases at J, with 10 bases between. The CDR3 has 15 residues. In DNA form, the CDR3 reads TGTGCCATCAGTGACAGGACCGAGTATAATTCACCCCTCCACTTT. This gives the protein CAISDRTEYNSPLHF.

This clonotype has at least ten counts. The chain has TRBV12-3 or TRBV12-4 and TRBJ2-5, with D tentatively TRBD2 (5 bases). The CDR3 is made up of 13 amino acids. V shed 8 bases and J shed 5 bases, with 15 bases lying between them. The CDR3 coding sequence is TGTGCCAGCCGTAAGCGGTCGTCGGAGACCCAGTACTTC. It yields the protein CASRKRSSETQYF.

This clonotype came up a few times. V gene TRBV20-1 combines with J gene TRBJ2-6; 13 bases are shared with TRBD2. The CDR3 is 20 amino acids. V shed 5 bases and J 0 bases; nucleotides not matched to a gene: 13. Germline CDR1 reads DFQATT; CDR2 reads SNEGSKA (reference sequence). CDR3 nucleotides: TGCAGTGCTGTTCGGCGACTAGCGGGGGGCGGAAGCTCTGGGGCCAACGTCCTGACTTTC. As protein: CSAVRRLAGGGSSGANVLTF.

This clonotype was recorded at least ten times. The rearrangement links TRBV6-5 to TRBJ2-7; D is possibly TRBD1 or TRBD2 (5 bases each). V was shortened by 7 bases and J by 7 bases, with 20 bases between the two germline ends. The germline CDR1 and CDR2 sequences are MNHEY and SVGAGI. CDR3 length equals 14 residues. The CDR3 protein is CASTWDARTSEQYF. The CDR3 nucleotides read TGTGCCAGCACCTGGGACGCCCGGACCTCGGAGCAGTACTTC.

This clonotype was detected ten times or more. This chain joins TRBV4-1 and TRBJ1-4, with D unresolved. Germline V CDR1 and CDR2: MGHRA, YSYEKL. The CDR3 loop spans 14 amino acids. Trimming removed 2 bases from V and 8 bases from J, with 12 bases in between. Here the CDR3 reads CASSQTQTREKLFF. CDR3 in DNA: TGCGCCAGCAGCCAAACTCAGACGCGCGAAAAACTGTTTTTT.

This clonotype came up many times. The rearrangement uses TRBV6-1 and TRBJ2-1, with D unclear. Germline CDR1 and CDR2: MNHNS and SASEGT. This CDR3 region has 13 residues. Trimming took off 4 bases at V and 4 bases at J, with 8 bases between the two ends. CDR3 DNA: TGTGCCAGCAGTGTTGGTGCGTACAATGAGCAGTTCTTC. This codes for CASSVGAYNEQFF.

This clonotype showed up many times. The J gene is TRBJ2-7, the V gene TRBV6-2 or TRBV6-3; 11 nucleotides agree with TRBD2. Trimming cost V 6 bases and J 2 bases; bases outside gene matches: 9. CDR1 and CDR2 from the germline V gene are MNHEY and SVGEGT. The CDR3 length is 16 residues. The CDR3 DNA reads TGTGCCAGCAGATCCACTAGCGGGAGCTCTCCCTACGAGCAGTACTTC. This encodes CASRSTSGSSPYEQYF.